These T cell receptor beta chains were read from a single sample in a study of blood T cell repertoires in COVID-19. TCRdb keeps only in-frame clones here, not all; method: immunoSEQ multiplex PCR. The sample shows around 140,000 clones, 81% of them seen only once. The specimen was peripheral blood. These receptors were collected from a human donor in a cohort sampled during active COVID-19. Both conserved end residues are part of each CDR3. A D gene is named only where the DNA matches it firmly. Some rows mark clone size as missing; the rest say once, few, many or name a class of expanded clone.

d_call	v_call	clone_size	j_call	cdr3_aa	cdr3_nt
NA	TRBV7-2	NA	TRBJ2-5	CASSARQETQYF	TGTGCCAGCAGTGCCAGACAAGAGACCCAGTACTTC
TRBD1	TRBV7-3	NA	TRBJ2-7	CASSLGQGAFYEQYF	TGTGCCAGCAGCTTGGGACAGGGGGCGTTCTACGAGCAGTACTTC
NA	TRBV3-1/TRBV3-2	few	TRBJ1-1	CASSLQQNTEAFF	TGTGCCAGCAGCCTACAGCAGAACACTGAAGCTTTCTTT
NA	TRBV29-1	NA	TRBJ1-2	CSVHNTGYGVYGYTF	TGCAGCGTCCATAACACAGGGTACGGAGTCTATGGCTACACCTTC
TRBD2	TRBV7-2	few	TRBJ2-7	CASSLPSGTISYEQYF	TGTGCCAGCAGCTTACCTAGCGGGACGATTTCCTACGAGCAGTACTTC
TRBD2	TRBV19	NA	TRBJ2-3	CASMKREGSDTQYF	TGTGCCAGTATGAAGCGGGAGGGCTCAGATACGCAGTATTTT
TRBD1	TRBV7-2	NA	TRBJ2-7	CASSPSGTGDEQYF	TGTGCCAGCAGCCCTAGTGGGACAGGCGACGAGCAGTACTTC
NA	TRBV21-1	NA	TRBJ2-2	CASSKAGGGELFF	TGTGCCAGCAGCAAAGCAGGGGGCGGGGAGCTGTTTTTT
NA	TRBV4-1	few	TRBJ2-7	CASSQDNMGPYEQYF	TGCGCCAGCAGCCAAGATAATATGGGGCCCTACGAGCAGTACTTC
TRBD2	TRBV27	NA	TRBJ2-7	CASSSSGSSYEQYF	TGTGCCAGCAGTAGTAGCGGGAGTTCCTACGAGCAGTACTTC
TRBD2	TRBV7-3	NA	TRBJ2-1	CARLGLAHPNDEQFF	TGTGCCAGGCTAGGACTAGCGCACCCTAACGATGAGCAGTTCTTC
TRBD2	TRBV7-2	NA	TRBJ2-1	CASSFGGRANEQFF	TGTGCCAGCAGCTTCGGCGGGAGGGCCAATGAGCAGTTCTTC
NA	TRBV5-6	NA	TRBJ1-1	CASSLNSLMNTEAFF	TGTGCCAGCAGCTTGAACTCCCTGATGAACACTGAAGCTTTCTTT
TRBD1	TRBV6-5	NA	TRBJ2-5	CASSNNRGSETQYF	TGTGCCAGCAGTAACAACAGGGGGTCCGAGACCCAGTACTTC
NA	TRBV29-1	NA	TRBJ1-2	CSVVGGKGYTF	TGCAGCGTCGTTGGGGGGAAGGGCTACACCTTC
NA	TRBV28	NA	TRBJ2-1	CASSLDGVGGYRNEQFF	TGTGCCAGCAGTTTAGATGGGGTAGGCGGGTACCGCAATGAGCAGTTCTTC
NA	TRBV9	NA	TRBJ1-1	CASSSGGDGEAFF	TGTGCCAGCAGCTCGGGGGGGGACGGTGAAGCTTTCTTT
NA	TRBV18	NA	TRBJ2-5	CASSPVLALQETQYF	TGTGCCAGCTCACCCGTACTAGCCCTGCAAGAGACCCAGTACTTC
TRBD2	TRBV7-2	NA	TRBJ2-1	CASSLGTGGDNEQFF	TGTGCCAGCAGCTTAGGGACTGGGGGGGATAATGAGCAGTTCTTC
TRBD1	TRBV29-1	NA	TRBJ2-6	CSVAGTGGAGANVLTF	TGCAGCGTTGCTGGGACAGGGGGCGCTGGGGCCAACGTCCTGACTTTC
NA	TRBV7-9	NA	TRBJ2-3	CASSPMTDTQYF	TGTGCCAGCAGCCCTATGACAGATACGCAGTATTTT
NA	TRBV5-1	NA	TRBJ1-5	CASSLDRGQPQHF	TGCGCCAGCAGCTTGGATAGGGGCCAGCCCCAGCATTTT
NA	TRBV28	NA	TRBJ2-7	CASSLDRVVLYF	TGTGCCAGCAGTTTGGATCGGGTAGTCCTGTACTTC
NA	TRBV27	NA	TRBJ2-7	CASSLARRTSYEQYF	TGTGCCAGCAGTTTAGCTCGGAGAACCTCCTACGAGCAGTACTTC
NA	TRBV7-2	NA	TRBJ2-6	CASSLRDIRGNVLTF	TGTGCCAGCAGCTTACGGGACATACGGGGTAACGTCCTGACTTTC
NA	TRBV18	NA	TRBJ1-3	CASSPPFLYGRPTSGNTIYF	TGTGCCAGCTCACCACCTTTTTTATATGGCCGCCCAACCTCTGGAAACACCATATATTTT
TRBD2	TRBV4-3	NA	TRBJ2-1	CASSQALGSLAGRQSDNEQFF	TGCGCCAGCAGCCAAGCGCTGGGATCGCTAGCGGGGAGACAGTCTGACAATGAGCAGTTCTTC
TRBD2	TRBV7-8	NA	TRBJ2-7	CASSLTPGLAGGGYEQYF	TGTGCCAGCAGCCTCACCCCGGGACTAGCGGGAGGGGGCTACGAGCAGTACTTC
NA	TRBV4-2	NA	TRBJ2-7	CASSQDLHGSSYEQYF	TGTGCCAGCAGCCAAGATTTGCACGGGAGCTCCTACGAGCAGTACTTC
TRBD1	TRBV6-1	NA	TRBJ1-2	CASSEVGWTGFSGYTF	TGTGCCAGCAGTGAAGTAGGGTGGACAGGCTTCTCTGGCTACACCTTC
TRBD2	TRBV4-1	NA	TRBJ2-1	CASSLGRADGNEQFF	TGCGCCAGCAGCCTCGGGAGGGCCGATGGCAATGAGCAGTTCTTC
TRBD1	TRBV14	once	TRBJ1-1	CASSPGQLNTEAFF	TGTGCCAGCAGCCCGGGACAGTTGAACACTGAAGCTTTCTTT
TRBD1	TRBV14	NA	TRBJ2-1	CASKSQGANEQFF	TGTGCCAGCAAAAGTCAGGGGGCCAATGAGCAGTTCTTC
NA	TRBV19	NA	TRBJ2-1	CASSILAFNNEQFF	NA
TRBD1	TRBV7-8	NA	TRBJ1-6	CASSGQGARDSPLHF	TGTGCCAGCAGCGGACAGGGGGCGCGGGATTCACCCCTCCACTTT
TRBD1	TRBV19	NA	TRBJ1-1	CASSIDRANTEAFF	TGTGCCAGTAGTATCGACAGGGCGAACACTGAAGCTTTCTTT
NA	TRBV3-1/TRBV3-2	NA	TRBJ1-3	CASSQDPRGSSGNTIYF	TGTGCCAGCAGCCAAGATCCCAGGGGAAGCTCTGGAAACACCATATATTTT
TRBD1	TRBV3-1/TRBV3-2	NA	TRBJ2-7	CASSQTGGNSHEQYF	TGTGCCAGCAGCCAGACAGGGGGCAACTCCCACGAGCAGTACTTC
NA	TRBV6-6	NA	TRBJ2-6	CASSYSSVPGANVLTF	TGTGCCAGCAGTTACTCGTCGGTGCCTGGGGCCAACGTCCTGACTTTC
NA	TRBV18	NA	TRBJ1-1	CASSPTELGAFF	TGTGCCAGCTCACCTACGGAGCTGGGAGCTTTCTTT
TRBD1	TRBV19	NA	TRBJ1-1	CASSNGDRVWTEAFF	TGTGCCAGTAGTAATGGGGACAGGGTATGGACTGAAGCTTTCTTT
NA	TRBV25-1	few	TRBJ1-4	CASSEIGVTNEKLFF	TGTGCCAGCAGTGAAATCGGGGTGACTAATGAAAAACTGTTTTTT
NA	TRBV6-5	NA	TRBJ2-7	CASSYAARTYEQYF	TGTGCCAGCAGTTACGCGGCCCGAACCTACGAGCAGTACTTC
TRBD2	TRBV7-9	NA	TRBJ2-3	CASKGGTSGDPDTQYF	TGTGCCAGCAAGGGAGGGACTAGCGGCGACCCAGATACGCAGTATTTT
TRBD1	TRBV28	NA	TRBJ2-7	CASSFSVTGQGTSSSYEQYF	TGTGCCAGCAGTTTTTCTGTTACGGGACAGGGGACATCCAGCTCCTACGAGCAGTACTTC
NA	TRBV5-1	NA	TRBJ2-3	CASSLVTGSTDTQYF	TGCGCCAGCAGCTTGGTTACAGGGAGCACAGATACGCAGTATTTT
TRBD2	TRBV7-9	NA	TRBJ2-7	CASRTGTTYEQYF	TGTGCCAGCAGGACCGGGACTACTTACGAGCAGTACTTC
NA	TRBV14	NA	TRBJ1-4	CASSQVRSTNEKLFF	TGTGCCAGCAGCCAAGTGAGATCGACTAATGAAAAACTGTTTTTT
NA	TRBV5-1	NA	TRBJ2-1	CASSLDRHYNEQFF	TGCGCCAGCAGCTTGGATCGACACTACAATGAGCAGTTCTTC
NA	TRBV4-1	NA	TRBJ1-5	CASSQDPGDLFKPQHF	TGCGCCAGCAGCCAAGATCCGGGAGACCTTTTTAAGCCCCAGCATTTT
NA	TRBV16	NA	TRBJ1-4	CASRRRDTTNEKLFF	TGTGCCAGCAGACGCCGGGACACAACTAATGAAAAACTGTTTTTT
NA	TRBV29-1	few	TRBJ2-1	CSVEQEQFF	TGCAGCGTTGAACAGGAGCAGTTCTTC
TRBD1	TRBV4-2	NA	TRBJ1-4	CASSQDGDSLNEKLFF	TGTGCCAGCAGCCAAGATGGGGACAGCTTAAATGAAAAACTGTTTTTT
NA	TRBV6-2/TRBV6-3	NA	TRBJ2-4	CASSYSRESGPVWYF	TGTGCCAGCAGTTACTCGAGGGAATCCGGCCCTGTGTGGTACTTC
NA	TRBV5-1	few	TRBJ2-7	CASSLDDWTEYEQYF	TGCGCCAGCAGCTTGGACGATTGGACAGAGTACGAGCAGTACTTC
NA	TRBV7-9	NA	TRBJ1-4	CASSHLNEKLFF	TGTGCCAGCAGCCATTTGAATGAAAAACTGTTTTTT
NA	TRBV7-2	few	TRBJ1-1	CASSLGALYTEAFF	TGTGCCAGCAGCTTAGGGGCCCTTTACACTGAAGCTTTCTTT